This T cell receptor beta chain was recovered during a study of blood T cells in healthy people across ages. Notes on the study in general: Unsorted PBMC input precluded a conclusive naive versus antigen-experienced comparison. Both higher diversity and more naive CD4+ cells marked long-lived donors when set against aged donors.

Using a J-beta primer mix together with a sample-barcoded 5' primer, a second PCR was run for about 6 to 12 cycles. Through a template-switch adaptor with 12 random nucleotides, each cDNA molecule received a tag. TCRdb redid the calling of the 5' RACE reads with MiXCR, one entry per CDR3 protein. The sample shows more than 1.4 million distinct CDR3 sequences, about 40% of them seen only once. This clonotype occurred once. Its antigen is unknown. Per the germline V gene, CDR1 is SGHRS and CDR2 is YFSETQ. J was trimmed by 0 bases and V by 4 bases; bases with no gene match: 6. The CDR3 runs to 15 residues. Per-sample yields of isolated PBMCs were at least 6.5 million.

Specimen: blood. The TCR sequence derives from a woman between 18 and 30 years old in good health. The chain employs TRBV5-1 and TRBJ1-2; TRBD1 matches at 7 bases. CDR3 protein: CASSGRQGANYGYTF. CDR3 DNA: TGCGCCAGCAGCGGAAGACAGGGAGCTAACTATGGCTACACCTTC. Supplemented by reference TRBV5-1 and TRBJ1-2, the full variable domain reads KAGVTQTPRYLIKTRGQQVTLSCSPISGHRSVSWYQQTPGQGLQFLFEYFSETQRNKGNFPGRFSGRQFSNSRSEMNVSTLELGDSALYLCASSGRQGANYGYTFGSGTRLTVV.